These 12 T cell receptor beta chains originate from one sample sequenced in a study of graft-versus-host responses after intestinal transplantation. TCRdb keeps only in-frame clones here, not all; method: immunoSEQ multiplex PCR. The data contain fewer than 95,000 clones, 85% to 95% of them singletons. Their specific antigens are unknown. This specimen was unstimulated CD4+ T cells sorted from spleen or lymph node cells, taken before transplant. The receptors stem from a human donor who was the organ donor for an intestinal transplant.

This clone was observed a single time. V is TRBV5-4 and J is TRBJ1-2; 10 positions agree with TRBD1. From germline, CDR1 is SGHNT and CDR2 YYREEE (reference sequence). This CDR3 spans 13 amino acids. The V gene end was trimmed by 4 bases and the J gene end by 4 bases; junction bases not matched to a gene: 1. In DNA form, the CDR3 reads TGTGCCAGCAGCAGGGACAGGGGCTATGGCTACACCTTC. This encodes CASSRDRGYGYTF.

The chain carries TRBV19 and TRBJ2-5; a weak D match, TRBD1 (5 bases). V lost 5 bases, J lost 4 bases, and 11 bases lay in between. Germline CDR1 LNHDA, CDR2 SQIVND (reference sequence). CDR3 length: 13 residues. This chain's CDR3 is CASSSVQVETQYF. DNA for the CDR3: TGTGCCAGTAGTTCCGTACAGGTAGAGACCCAGTACTTC.

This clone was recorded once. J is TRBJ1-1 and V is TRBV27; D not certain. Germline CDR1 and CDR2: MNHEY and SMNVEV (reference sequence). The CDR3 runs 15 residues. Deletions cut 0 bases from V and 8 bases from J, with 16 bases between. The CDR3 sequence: CASSLSTEGYMEAFF. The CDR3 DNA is TGTGCCAGCAGTTTATCGACTGAAGGCTACATGGAAGCTTTCTTT.

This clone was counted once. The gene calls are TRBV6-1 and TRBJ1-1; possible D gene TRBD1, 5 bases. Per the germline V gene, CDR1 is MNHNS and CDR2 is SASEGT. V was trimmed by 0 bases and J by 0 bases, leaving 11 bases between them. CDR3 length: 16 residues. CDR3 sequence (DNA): TGTGCCAGCAGTGAAGCTCAGGGCCGCATGAACACTGAAGCTTTCTTT. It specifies CASSEAQGRMNTEAFF.

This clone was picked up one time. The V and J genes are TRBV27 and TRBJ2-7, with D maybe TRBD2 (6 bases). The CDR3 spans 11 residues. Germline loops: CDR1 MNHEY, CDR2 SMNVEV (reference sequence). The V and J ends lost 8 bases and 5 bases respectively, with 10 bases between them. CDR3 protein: CASGDFHEQYF. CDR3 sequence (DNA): TGTGCCAGCGGGGACTTCCACGAGCAGTACTTC.

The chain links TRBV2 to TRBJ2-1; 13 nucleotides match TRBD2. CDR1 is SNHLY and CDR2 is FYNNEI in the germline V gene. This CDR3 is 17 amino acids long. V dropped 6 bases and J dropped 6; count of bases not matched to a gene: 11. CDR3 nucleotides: TGTGCCAGCAGGCTTTTCCGGACTAGCGGGGGATCCAATGAGCAGTTCTTC. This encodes CASRLFRTSGGSNEQFF.

The CDR3 bases are TGTGCCAGCAGAGGGACTAGCGGGGCTGTCGGGGAGACCCAGTACTTC. Protein: CASRGTSGAVGETQYF. The V and J genes are TRBV2 and TRBJ2-5; 13 nucleotides align to TRBD2. Germline CDR1 SNHLY, CDR2 FYNNEI. The V and J ends lost 6 bases and 5 bases, in that order; junction bases with no gene match: 9. The length of the CDR3 is 16 residues.

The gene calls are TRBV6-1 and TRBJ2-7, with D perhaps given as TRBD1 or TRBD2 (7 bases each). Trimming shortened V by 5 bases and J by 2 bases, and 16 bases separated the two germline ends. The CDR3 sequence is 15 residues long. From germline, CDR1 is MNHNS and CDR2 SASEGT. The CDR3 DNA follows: TGTGCCAGCAGTCCCGGGACAGCGGGGCCCTACGAGCAGTACTTC. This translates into CASSPGTAGPYEQYF.

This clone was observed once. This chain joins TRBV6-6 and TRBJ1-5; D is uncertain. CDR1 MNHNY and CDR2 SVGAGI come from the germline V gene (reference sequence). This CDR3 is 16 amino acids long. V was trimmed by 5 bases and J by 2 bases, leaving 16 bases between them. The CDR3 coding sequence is TGTGCCAGCAGTCATAGCCCCCTGGGTGGCAATCAGCCCCAGCATTTT. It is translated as CASSHSPLGGNQPQHF.

The CDR3 DNA reads as TGTGCCAGTAGTTCCCCGACAGGCTCCTATAATTCACCCCTCCACTTT. The encoded protein is CASSSPTGSYNSPLHF. V and J are TRBV19 and TRBJ1-6, with TRBD1 as a possible D gene (6 bases). CDR1 and CDR2 from the germline V gene are LNHDA and SQIVND (reference sequence). The V and J ends lost 5 bases and 0 bases respectively, with 11 bases between them. The CDR3 contains 16 residues.

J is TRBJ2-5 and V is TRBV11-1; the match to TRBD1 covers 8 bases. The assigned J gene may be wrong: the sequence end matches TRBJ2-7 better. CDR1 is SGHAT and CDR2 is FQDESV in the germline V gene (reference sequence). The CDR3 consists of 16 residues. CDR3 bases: TGTGCCAGCAGCCCTAACTACAGGGGGGAGAGTTACGAGCAGTACTTC. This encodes CASSPNYRGESYEQYF.

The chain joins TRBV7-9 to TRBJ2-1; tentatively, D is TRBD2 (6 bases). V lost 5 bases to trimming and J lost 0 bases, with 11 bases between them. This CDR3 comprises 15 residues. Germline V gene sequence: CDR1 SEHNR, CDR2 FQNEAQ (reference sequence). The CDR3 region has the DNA TGTGCCAGCAGCCAAAAGGGACTCTCCTACAATGAGCAGTTCTTC. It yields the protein CASSQKGLSYNEQFF.